The clone carrying this T cell receptor (beta chain) ranks as large. Per the germline V gene, CDR1 is MNHGY and CDR2 is SAAAGT. The CDR3 is 12 amino acids. Trimming removed 8 bases from V and 8 bases from J, with 13 bases in between. The record originates from a study of T cells in localized non-small cell lung cancer. TCRdb keeps only in-frame clones here, not all; method: immunoSEQ multiplex PCR. The sample has 1,500 to 1,800 clones, roughly 27% seen once. The receptor was derived from a woman aged 40-70 years with stage I lung adenocarcinoma. The chain carries TRBV6-8 and TRBJ1-3; D gene unclear. The sequenced sample was lung tumor tissue, obtained before any cancer treatment. This CDR3 is CASVNDADTIYF. The DNA for the CDR3 is TGTGCCAGCGTAAACGACGCAGACACCATATATTTT.